This T cell receptor beta chain was observed in a study of T cells after yellow fever vaccination. TCRdb recomputed calls from the 5' RACE reads with MiXCR, one row per CDR3 protein. The sample carries under 250,000 distinct CDR3 sequences, 3% to 3.5% recorded once. This clonotype was seen a handful of times. The CDR3 contains 13 residues. CDR1 and CDR2 from the germline V gene are MNHEY and SMNVEV (reference sequence). V gave up 3 bases and J gave up 5 bases, with 9 bases separating them. The chain joins TRBV27 to TRBJ2-3, with D perhaps TRBD1 (5 bases). The receptor comes from a man aged 18 to 30 who received the YFV17D yellow fever vaccine. The source was CD4+ T cells sorted from PBMCs, collected 10 days after the yellow fever booster vaccination. In DNA, the CDR3 is TGTGCCAGCAGTTTTTTAGGGGAAGATACGCAGTATTTT. Translating gives CASSFLGEDTQYF.